These T cell receptor beta chains were read from a single sample in a study of OX40 agonist ivuxolimab in advanced cancers. Using immunoSEQ multiplex PCR, the repertoire was profiled, and TCRdb retains in-frame clones only, with some absent. Altogether roughly 50,000 clones are present, about 89% being singletons, with the ten largest covering more than 1.3%. Sequencing used CD4+ or CD8+ T cells sorted from blood, obtained in a trial of the OX40 agonist ivuxolimab. The receptors originated from an adult with an advanced solid tumor such as melanoma, head and neck, liver or kidney cancer. The CDR3 runs from the conserved cysteine through the conserved F or W. A D gene is named only where the DNA matches it firmly. The size field is filled for only some rows; it gives once, few, many or a size class.

>-|TRBV6-6|TRBJ2-3|-
CASSSRPGTSTDTQYF
TGTGCCAGCTCCTCAAGGCCTGGGACTAGCACAGATACGCAGTATTTT
>once|TRBV27|TRBJ1-1|-
CASSLTPTVNTEAFF
TGTGCCAGCAGTCTCACACCGACGGTGAACACTGAAGCTTTCTTT
>-|TRBV25-1|TRBJ2-1|-
CASSEYYGSGDEQFF
TGTGCCAGCAGTGAATATTATGGTTCAGGCGATGAGCAGTTCTTC
>-|TRBV9|TRBJ2-1|-
CASSTRLEYHNEQFF
TGTGCCAGCAGCACCCGACTAGAATACCACAATGAGCAGTTCTTC
>-|TRBV5-1|TRBJ2-7|-
CASSLGRGPDEQYF
TGCGCCAGCAGCTTAGGGAGGGGGCCGGATGAGCAGTACTTC
>few|TRBV11-1|TRBJ2-7|-
CASSLEIGSRHEQYF
TGTGCCAGCAGCTTAGAGATAGGCTCGCGCCACGAGCAGTACTTC
>-|TRBV11-3|TRBJ2-1|-
CASSWGVGSYNEQFF
TGTGCCAGCAGCTGGGGAGTTGGCTCCTACAATGAGCAGTTCTTC
>once|TRBV11-2|TRBJ2-7|-
CASSSPTGTYEQYF
TGTGCCAGCAGCTCTCCTACAGGGACCTACGAGCAGTACTTC
>-|TRBV2|TRBJ1-1|-
CASTWTEEAFF
TGTGCCAGCACCTGGACGGAAGAAGCTTTCTTT
>-|TRBV7-6|TRBJ2-1|TRBD2
CASSLVPSGGPDNEQFF
TGTGCCAGCAGCTTAGTACCGAGCGGGGGGCCTGACAATGAGCAGTTCTTC
>-|TRBV18|TRBJ2-3|TRBD2
CASSPSAIAGGRDTQYF
TGTGCCAGCTCACCCAGCGCTATAGCGGGGGGTAGAGATACGCAGTATTTT
>-|TRBV5-1|TRBJ2-2|-
CASSRDGGTGELFF
TGCGCCAGCAGCCGGGACGGAGGCACCGGGGAGCTGTTTTTT
>once|TRBV11-1|TRBJ2-1|TRBD2
CASSLRAGTSGRNNEQFF
TGTGCCAGCAGCTTACGCGCCGGGACTAGCGGGAGAAACAATGAGCAGTTCTTC
>-|TRBV6-1|TRBJ1-2|-
CASSREGYGYTF
TGTGCCAGCAGCCGTGAGGGGTATGGCTACACCTTC
>once|TRBV18|TRBJ1-1|TRBD1
CASSPRQGFGGTEAFF
TGTGCCAGCTCACCCCGACAGGGGTTTGGAGGAACTGAAGCTTTCTTT
>-|TRBV14|TRBJ2-3|TRBD2
CASSQVFSGRFTDTQYF
TGTGCCAGCAGCCAAGTTTTCAGCGGGAGATTCACAGATACGCAGTATTTT
>-|TRBV2|TRBJ2-5|-
CATAQETQYF
TGTGCCACGGCGCAAGAGACCCAGTACTTC
>-|TRBV19|TRBJ1-5|-
CASSIGLISNQPQHF
TGTGCCAGTAGTATAGGTCTGATTAGCAATCAGCCCCAGCATTTT
>-|TRBV7-9|TRBJ2-5|-
CASSPAETQYF
TGTGCCAGCAGCCCGGCTGAGACCCAGTACTTC
>-|TRBV18|TRBJ1-4|-
CASSPSRDSRGEKLFF
TGTGCCAGCTCACCTTCTCGGGATAGTCGTGGGGAAAAACTGTTTTTT
>-|TRBV5-1|TRBJ1-1|TRBD1
CASSLEGGQGREAFF
TGCGCCAGCAGCTTGGAAGGGGGACAGGGCCGTGAAGCTTTCTTT
>-|TRBV30|TRBJ2-1|-
CAWKFYNEQFF
TGTGCCTGGAAGTTTTACAATGAGCAGTTCTTC
>-|TRBV29-1|TRBJ1-2|-
CSGGSGLFEGYTF
TGCAGCGGCGGGTCAGGTCTGTTTGAGGGCTACACCTTC
>-|TRBV30|TRBJ2-7|-
CAWRGQGFHEQYF
TGTGCCTGGAGGGGCCAGGGGTTCCACGAGCAGTACTTC
>-|TRBV4-2|TRBJ1-5|-
CASSQDRAQGQPQHF
TGTGCCAGCAGCCAAGACAGGGCGCAGGGCCAGCCCCAGCATTTT
>-|TRBV18|TRBJ1-4|-
CASSPYKGLDEKLFF
TGTGCCAGCTCACCATATAAGGGCTTGGATGAAAAACTGTTTTTT
>-|TRBV28|TRBJ1-3|-
CASSFPSGNTIYF
TGTGCCAGCAGTTTTCCCTCTGGAAACACCATATATTTT
>-|TRBV18|TRBJ2-2|TRBD1
CASSPIRTGSTGELFF
TGTGCCAGCTCACCCATCAGGACAGGGAGCACCGGGGAGCTGTTTTTT
>-|TRBV29-1|TRBJ2-3|TRBD1
CSIAQGASTDTQYF
TGCAGCATAGCACAGGGGGCTAGCACAGATACGCAGTATTTT
>-|TRBV25-1|TRBJ1-2|-
CASSEPGPLQGGYTF
TGTGCCAGCAGTGAACCTGGGCCTCTTCAGGGCGGCTACACCTTC
>-|TRBV28|TRBJ2-1|TRBD1
CASSSAGTGYNEQFF
TGTGCCAGCAGCTCCGCCGGGACAGGGTACAATGAGCAGTTCTTC
>-|TRBV7-2|TRBJ2-1|-
CASSSVTEQFF
TGTGCCAGCAGTTCCGTGACAGAGCAGTTCTTC
>-|TRBV6-5|TRBJ1-1|TRBD1
CASSSPTGRGFEAFF
TGTGCCAGCAGTTCCCCGACAGGGAGGGGCTTTGAAGCTTTCTTT
>-|TRBV11-3|TRBJ2-1|TRBD2
CASSLGLGGRAYNEQFF
TGTGCCAGCAGCTTAGGCCTCGGCGGGAGGGCCTACAATGAGCAGTTCTTC
>-|TRBV9|TRBJ2-7|TRBD1
CASSVSGTGGYEQYF
TGTGCCAGCAGCGTATCCGGGACAGGGGGATACGAGCAGTACTTC
>-|TRBV18|TRBJ1-6|-
CASSGQWNSPLHF
TGTGCCAGCTCTGGTCAGTGGAATTCACCCCTCCACTTT
>-|TRBV5-8|TRBJ2-3|-
CASRSRTDTQYF
TGTGCCAGCAGGTCCCGCACAGATACGCAGTATTTT
>-|TRBV10-1|TRBJ1-4|-
CASSEAGLNEKLFF
TGCGCCAGCAGTGAGGCAGGGTTGAATGAAAAACTGTTTTTT
>-|TRBV4-1|TRBJ2-5|-
CASSQGYQGGTQYF
TGCGCCAGCAGCCAAGGATACCAGGGGGGGACCCAGTACTTC
>-|TRBV18|TRBJ2-5|-
CASSSGLKETQYF
TGTGCCAGCTCCTCCGGACTGAAAGAGACCCAGTACTTC
>-|TRBV5-5|TRBJ2-2|TRBD2
CASSIGTNPTGELFF
TGTGCCAGCAGCATCGGGACTAACCCCACCGGGGAGCTGTTTTTT
>-|TRBV6-1|TRBJ2-7|-
CASSGRIHEQYF
TGTGCCAGCAGTGGCAGGATCCACGAGCAGTACTTC
>-|TRBV4-1|TRBJ1-3|-
CASSPGYSGNTIYF
TGCGCCAGCAGCCCAGGGTACTCTGGAAACACCATATATTTT
>-|TRBV7-3|TRBJ2-1|TRBD2
CASSPGLAGGNEQFF
TGTGCCAGCAGCCCCGGACTAGCGGGGGGCAATGAGCAGTTCTTC